Sequencing of this T cell receptor delta chain was carried out in a study of gamma-delta T cells after stem cell transplantation. This clone appeared a few times. A far larger clone is one nucleotide away, so this likely arose from a read error. The germline V gene has CDR1 GEAIGNYY and CDR2 EKD. The CDR3 contains 19 residues. Trimming cost V 0 bases and J 3 bases; bases outside gene matches: 15. TCRdb re-called clones from the RT-PCR reads using CATT. The sample lists roughly 1,300 delta-chain clones, under 3.5% occurring once. The sample consisted of gamma-delta T cells. This chain uses TRDV2 with TRDJ1; the match to TRDD3 covers 10 bases. This receptor was obtained from a human donor. It is not recorded whose cells these are; they may come from a transplant donor. In DNA form, the CDR3 reads TGTGCCTGTGACACCGTGGGGGGCCAGGGGGATACGGCGTCCGATAAACTCATCTTT. Protein sequence: CACDTVGGQGDTASDKLIF.